This T cell receptor (beta chain) was observed in a study of T cell responses to AZD1222 COVID-19 vaccine. Trimming removed 0 bases from V and 6 bases from J, with 17 bases in between. CDR1 is MNHEY, CDR2 SVGAGI, per germline. This CDR3 has 16 amino acids. About this clone itself: Its specificity is not known.

Assay used: immunoSEQ multiplex PCR; TCRdb lists only in-frame clones, some missing. The profile shows approximately 110,000 clones, about nine tenths of them singletons. Study-wide results and limits: AZD1222 recipients seropositive at baseline numbered only 5 or 6. The donor group comprised mostly white British people and more females; the analysis possibly underestimated clonal diversity. Nearly half of spike-specific TCRs reportedly target variant regions that are unmutated in the B.1.351 and B.1.1.7 variants.

This clonotype was sampled from an adult in good health. The V and J genes are TRBV6-5 and TRBJ1-2; the D gene is possibly TRBD1 (5 bases). Material: peripheral blood, obtained on day 0 of AZD1222 vaccination. The chain's CDR3 is CASSYSPAGPVNGYTF. The CDR3 DNA reads TGTGCCAGCAGTTACTCGCCGGCAGGGCCGGTGAATGGCTACACCTTC.